The 5 T cell receptor beta chains presented below share a single source sample, sequenced in a study of human T cells and chemical hapten exposure (dated by TCRdb to the early 2020s). Read against the paper, the sample's time point label means: pre-sensitization, week 0. In the paper's terms, the treatment or condition label means: therapeutic diphenylcyclopropenone sensitization with weekly scalp DPC. The method behind the library was RACE. Sequencing used a NextSeq 500. TCRdb reran the public reads through fastp at Q25 and MiXCR, keeping productive beta chains. Rows are unified per CDR3 protein, each entry keeping the most common DNA and genes. The sample contains some 360,000 distinct CDR3 sequences, 5% to 6.5% of them found a single time. 2% to 3% of the sample goes to the ten largest clones. The source material was whole blood, sampled in connection with sensitization to the hapten diphenylcyclopropenone (DPC). These receptor sequences come from a woman aged 45-65 years with alopecia areata. Some clones in this sample may be carry-over from other donors' samples.

This clonotype was seen a handful of times. The rearrangement uses TRBV28 and TRBJ1-5, with D unresolved. This CDR3 spans 15 amino acids. V lost 8 bases and J 0 bases, leaving 14 bases between the germline ends. CDR1 MDHEN and CDR2 SYDVKM come from the germline V gene. CDR3 residues: CASSRVEGSNQPQHF. The CDR3 bases are TGTGCCAGCTCCCGGGTGGAAGGTAGCAATCAGCCCCAGCATTTT.

This clonotype occurred many times. The rearrangement joins TRBV11-2 to TRBJ2-7, with 7 nucleotides matching TRBD1. The CDR3 extends over 14 amino acids. Germline-derived CDR1 and CDR2 are SGHAT and FQNNGV. The V and J ends lost 3 bases and 5 bases, in that order; junction bases with no gene match: 7. CDR3 loop: CASSFYRGRDEQYF. DNA of the CDR3: TGTGCCAGCAGCTTCTACAGGGGCCGCGACGAGCAGTACTTC.

This clonotype was observed a handful of times. The V gene is TRBV5-1, the J gene TRBJ1-1; D uncertain. Trimming stripped 0 bases from V and 1 base from J, with 13 bases between. The CDR3 runs to 16 residues. The germline V gene has CDR1 SGHRS and CDR2 YFSETQ. CDR3 nucleotide sequence: TGCGCCAGCAGCTTGGTAGTTCACACTGAGAACACTGAAGCTTTCTTT. Its protein product is CASSLVVHTENTEAFF.

This clonotype has just a few counts. The gene calls are TRBV18 and TRBJ1-1, with D unresolved. Germline values: CDR1 KGHSH, CDR2 LQKENI. Trimming removed 1 base at V and 1 base at J, with 4 bases between. The CDR3 has 13 residues. For the CDR3, the DNA is TGTGCCAGCTCACCACTTTGGAACACTGAAGCTTTCTTT. Protein product: CASSPLWNTEAFF. Drawing the rest from reference TRBV18 and TRBJ1-1, the complete variable domain is NAGVMQNPRHLVRRRGQEARLRCSPMKGHSHVYWYRQLPEEGLKFMVYLQKENIIDESGMPKERFSAEFPKEGPSILRIQQVVRGDSAAYFCASSPLWNTEAFFGQGTRLTVV.

This clonotype was observed a few times. The chain couples TRBV7-9 to TRBJ2-3, with D unclear. V lost 5 bases and J 1 base, leaving 10 bases between the germline ends. From germline, CDR1 is SEHNR and CDR2 FQNEAQ (reference sequence). The CDR3 extends over 14 amino acids. Here the CDR3 DNA reads TGTGCCAGCAGCAACATTCTCGGCACAGATACGCAGTATTTT. Its protein is CASSNILGTDTQYF.